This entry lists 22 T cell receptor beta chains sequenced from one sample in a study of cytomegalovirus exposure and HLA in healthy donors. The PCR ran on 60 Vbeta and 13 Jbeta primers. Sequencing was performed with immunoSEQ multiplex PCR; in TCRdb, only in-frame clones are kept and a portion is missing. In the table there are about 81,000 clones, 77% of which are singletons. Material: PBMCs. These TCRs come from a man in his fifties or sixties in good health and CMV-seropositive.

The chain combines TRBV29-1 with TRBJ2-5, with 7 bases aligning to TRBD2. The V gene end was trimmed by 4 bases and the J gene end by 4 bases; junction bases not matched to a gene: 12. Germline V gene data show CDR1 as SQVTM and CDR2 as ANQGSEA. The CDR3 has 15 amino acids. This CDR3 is CSVVGGLVLGETQYF. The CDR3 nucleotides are TGCAGCGTTGTTGGAGGACTAGTGTTGGGAGAGACCCAGTACTTC.

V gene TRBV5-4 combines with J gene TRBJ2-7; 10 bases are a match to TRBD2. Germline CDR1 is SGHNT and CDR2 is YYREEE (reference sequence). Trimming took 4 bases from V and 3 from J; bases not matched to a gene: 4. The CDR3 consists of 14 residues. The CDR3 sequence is CASSPASGSYEQYF. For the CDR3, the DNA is TGTGCCAGCAGCCCAGCTAGCGGGAGCTACGAGCAGTACTTC.

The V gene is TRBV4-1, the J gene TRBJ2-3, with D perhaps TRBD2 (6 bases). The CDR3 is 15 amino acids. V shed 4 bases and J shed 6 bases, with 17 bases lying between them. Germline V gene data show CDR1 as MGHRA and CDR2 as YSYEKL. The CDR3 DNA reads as TGCGCCAGCAGCCCGACCGGGACTGAATCCGATACGCAGTATTTT. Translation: CASSPTGTESDTQYF.

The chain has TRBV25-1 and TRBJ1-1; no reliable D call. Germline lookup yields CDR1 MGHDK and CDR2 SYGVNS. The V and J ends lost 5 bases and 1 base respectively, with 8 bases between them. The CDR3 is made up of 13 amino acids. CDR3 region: CASSWAGNTEAFF. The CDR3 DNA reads TGTGCCAGCAGTTGGGCCGGGAACACTGAAGCTTTCTTT.

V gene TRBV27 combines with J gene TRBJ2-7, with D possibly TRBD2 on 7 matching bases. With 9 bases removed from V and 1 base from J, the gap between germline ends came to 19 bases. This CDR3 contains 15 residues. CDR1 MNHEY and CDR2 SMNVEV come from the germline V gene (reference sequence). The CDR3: CARRGWGEGSYEQYF. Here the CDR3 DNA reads TGTGCCAGGAGGGGGTGGGGGGAGGGGTCCTACGAGCAGTACTTC.

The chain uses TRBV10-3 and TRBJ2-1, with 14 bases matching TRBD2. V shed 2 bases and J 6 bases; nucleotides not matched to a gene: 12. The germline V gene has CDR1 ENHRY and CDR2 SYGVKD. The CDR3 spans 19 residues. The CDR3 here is CAISEGGTSGSPEGNEQFF. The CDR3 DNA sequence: TGTGCCATCAGTGAGGGGGGGACTAGCGGGAGTCCCGAGGGCAATGAGCAGTTCTTC.

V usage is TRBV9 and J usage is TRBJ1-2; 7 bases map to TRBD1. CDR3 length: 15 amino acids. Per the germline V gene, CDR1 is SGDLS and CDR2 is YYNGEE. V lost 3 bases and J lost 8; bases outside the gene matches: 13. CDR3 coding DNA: TGTGCCAGCAGCGATGAGGGACAGCCAATTCGGGGCTACACCTTC. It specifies CASSDEGQPIRGYTF.

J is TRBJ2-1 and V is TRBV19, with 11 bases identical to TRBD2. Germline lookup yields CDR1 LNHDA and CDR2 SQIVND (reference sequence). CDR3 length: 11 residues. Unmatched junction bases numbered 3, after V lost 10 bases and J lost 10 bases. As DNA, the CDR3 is TGTGCCACCGTAGCGGGAGGGGAGCAGTTCTTC. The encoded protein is CATVAGGEQFF. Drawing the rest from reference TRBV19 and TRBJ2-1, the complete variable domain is DGGITQSPKYLFRKEGQNVTLSCEQNLNHDAMYWYRQDPGQGLRLIYYSQIVNDFQKGDIAEGYSVSREKKESFPLTVTSAQKNPTAFYLCATVAGGEQFFGPGTRLTVL.

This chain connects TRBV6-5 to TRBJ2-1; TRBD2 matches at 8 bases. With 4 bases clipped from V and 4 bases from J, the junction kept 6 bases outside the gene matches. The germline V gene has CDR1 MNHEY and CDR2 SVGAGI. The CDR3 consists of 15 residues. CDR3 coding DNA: TGTGCCAGCAGTTTCCAGACTAGCGTTTACAATGAGCAGTTCTTC. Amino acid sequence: CASSFQTSVYNEQFF.

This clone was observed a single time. CDR3 sequence (DNA): TGCGCCAGCAGCGACGGGACAGGGGCGCGGGGCTACACCTTC. It codes for CASSDGTGARGYTF. The rearrangement joins TRBV5-1 to TRBJ1-2, with 10 bases identical to TRBD1. V dropped 4 bases and J dropped 8; count of bases not matched to a gene: 8. The CDR3 is made up of 14 amino acids. Germline CDR1 and CDR2: SGHRS and YFSETQ.

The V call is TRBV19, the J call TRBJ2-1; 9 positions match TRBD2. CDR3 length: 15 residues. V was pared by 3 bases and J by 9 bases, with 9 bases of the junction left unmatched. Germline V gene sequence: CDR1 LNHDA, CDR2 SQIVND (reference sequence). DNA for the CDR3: TGTGCCAGTAGTATTGAAAGGACTAGCGCGTTTGAGCAGTTCTTC. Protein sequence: CASSIERTSAFEQFF.

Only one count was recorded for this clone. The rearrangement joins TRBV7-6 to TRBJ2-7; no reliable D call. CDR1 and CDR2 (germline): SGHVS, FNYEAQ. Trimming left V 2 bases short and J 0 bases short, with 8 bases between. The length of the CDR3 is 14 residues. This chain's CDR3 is CASSLQDSSYEQYF. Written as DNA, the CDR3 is TGTGCCAGCAGCTTACAGGATAGCTCCTACGAGCAGTACTTC.

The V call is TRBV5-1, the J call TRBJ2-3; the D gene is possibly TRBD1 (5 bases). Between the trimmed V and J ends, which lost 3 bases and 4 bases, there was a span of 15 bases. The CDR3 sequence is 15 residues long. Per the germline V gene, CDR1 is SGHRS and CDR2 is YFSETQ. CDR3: CASSSSWGTSDTQYF. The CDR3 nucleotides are TGCGCCAGCAGCTCTTCATGGGGCACATCAGATACGCAGTATTTT. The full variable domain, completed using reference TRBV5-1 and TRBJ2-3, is KAGVTQTPRYLIKTRGQQVTLSCSPISGHRSVSWYQQTPGQGLQFLFEYFSETQRNKGNFPGRFSGRQFSNSRSEMNVSTLELGDSALYLCASSSSWGTSDTQYFGPGTRLTVL.

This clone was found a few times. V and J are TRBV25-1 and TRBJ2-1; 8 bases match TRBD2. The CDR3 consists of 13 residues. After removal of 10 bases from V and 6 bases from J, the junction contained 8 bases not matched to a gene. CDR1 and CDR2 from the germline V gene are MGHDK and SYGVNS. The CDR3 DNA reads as TGTGCCACCAAAGCGGGAGTGGCCAATGAGCAGTTCTTC. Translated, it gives CATKAGVANEQFF.

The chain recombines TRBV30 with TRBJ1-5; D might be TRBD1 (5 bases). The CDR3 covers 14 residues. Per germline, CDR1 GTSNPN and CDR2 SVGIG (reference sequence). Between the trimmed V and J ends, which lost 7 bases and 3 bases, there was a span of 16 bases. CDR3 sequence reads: CASRGRVVNQPQHF. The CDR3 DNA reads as TGTGCCTCACGGGGGAGGGTTGTCAATCAGCCCCAGCATTTT.

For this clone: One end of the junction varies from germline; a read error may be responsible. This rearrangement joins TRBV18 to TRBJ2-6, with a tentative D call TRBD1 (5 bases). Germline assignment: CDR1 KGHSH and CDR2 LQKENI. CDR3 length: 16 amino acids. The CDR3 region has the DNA TGTGCCAGCTCACCACCGAGTAAGTCTGGGGCCAACGGCCTGACTTTC. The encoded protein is CASSPPSKSGANGLTF.

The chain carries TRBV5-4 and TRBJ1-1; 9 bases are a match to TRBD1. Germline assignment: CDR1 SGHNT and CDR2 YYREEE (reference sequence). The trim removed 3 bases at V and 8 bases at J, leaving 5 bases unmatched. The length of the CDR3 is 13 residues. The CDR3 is CASSSTGQGEAFF. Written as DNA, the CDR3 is TGTGCCAGCAGCTCAACGGGACAGGGAGAAGCTTTCTTT.

CDR3 sequence reads: CASSVAPSGKNTGELFF. Written as DNA, the CDR3 is TGTGCCAGCAGCGTAGCTCCCAGCGGGAAGAACACCGGGGAGCTGTTTTTT. The chain couples TRBV9 to TRBJ2-2, with 7 nucleotides matching TRBD2. J was trimmed by 1 base and V by 0 bases; bases with no gene match: 6. The germline V gene has CDR1 SGDLS and CDR2 YYNGEE. There are 17 residues in the CDR3.

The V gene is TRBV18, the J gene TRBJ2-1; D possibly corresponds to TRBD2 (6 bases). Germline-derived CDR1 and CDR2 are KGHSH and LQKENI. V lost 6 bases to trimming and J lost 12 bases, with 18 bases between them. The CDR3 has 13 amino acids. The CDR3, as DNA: TGTGCCAGCTCGGAGCGGGCGGGTTATGGGCAGTTCTTC. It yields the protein CASSERAGYGQFF.

The CDR3 DNA sequence: TGTGCCAGCTCACCTGGACAGGAGACTGAAGCTTTCTTT. Protein: CASSPGQETEAFF. The gene calls are TRBV18 and TRBJ1-1; 7 bases are shared with TRBD1. Trimming at V came to 3 bases and at J to 5 bases, leaving 3 bases not matched to a gene. The CDR3 loop spans 13 amino acids. The germline gives CDR1 KGHSH, CDR2 LQKENI.

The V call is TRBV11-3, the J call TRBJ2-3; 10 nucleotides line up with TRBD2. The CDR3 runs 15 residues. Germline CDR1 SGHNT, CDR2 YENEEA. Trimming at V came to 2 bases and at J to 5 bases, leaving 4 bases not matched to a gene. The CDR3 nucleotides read TGTGCCAGCAGCTTACTAGCGGGAGCCGGAGATACGCAGTATTTT. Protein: CASSLLAGAGDTQYF.

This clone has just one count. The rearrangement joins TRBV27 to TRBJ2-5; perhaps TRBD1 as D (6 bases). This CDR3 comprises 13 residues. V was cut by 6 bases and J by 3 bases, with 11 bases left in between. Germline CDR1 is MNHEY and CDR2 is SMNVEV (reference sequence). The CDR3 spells CASRPDRKETQYF. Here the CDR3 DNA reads TGTGCCAGCAGGCCCGACAGGAAAGAGACCCAGTACTTC.